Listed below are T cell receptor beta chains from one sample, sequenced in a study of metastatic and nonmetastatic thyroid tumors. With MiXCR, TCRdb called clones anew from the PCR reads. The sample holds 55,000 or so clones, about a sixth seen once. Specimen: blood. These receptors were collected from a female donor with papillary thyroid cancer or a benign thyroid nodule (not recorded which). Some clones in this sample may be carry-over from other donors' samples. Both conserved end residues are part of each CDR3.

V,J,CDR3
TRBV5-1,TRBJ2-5,CASRTMVGIETQYF
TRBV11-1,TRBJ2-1,CASSSRWTSGNQQFF
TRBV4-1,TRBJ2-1,CASSQVPSGSSYNEQFF
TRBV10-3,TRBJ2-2,CAIKGRDTGELFF
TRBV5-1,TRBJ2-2,CASSLDQDGGELFF
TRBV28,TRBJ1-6,CATSPQGSRVKSPLHF
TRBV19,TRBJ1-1,CASSIPQGGYTEAFF
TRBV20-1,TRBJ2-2,CSAIPAHTGELFF
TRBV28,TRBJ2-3,CASSFLVRTDTQYF
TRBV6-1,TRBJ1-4,CASSPVARGFEKLFF
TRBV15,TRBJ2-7,CATSRALAGEQYF
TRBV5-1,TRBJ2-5,CASSFDVGQETQYF
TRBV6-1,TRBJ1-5,CASSSQGASSNQPQHF
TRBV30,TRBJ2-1,CAWGYSRRDQFF
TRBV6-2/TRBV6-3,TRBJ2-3,CASSYSWTSTTDTQYF
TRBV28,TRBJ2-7,CASSKPGYEQYF